The 29 T cell receptor beta chains below were found in one sample sequenced in a study of blood T cells in healthy people across ages. Together with a sample-barcoded 5' primer, a J-beta primer mix was included in a second PCR lasting about 7 to 12 cycles. TCRdb itself ran the 5' RACE reads through MiXCR, one entry per CDR3 protein. This sample yields 350,000 to 450,000 distinct CDR3 sequences, of which more than 45% are seen a single time; under 60% belongs to the top ten. The specimen sequenced was blood. The receptor source for this set is a man aged 60 to 69 in good health.

This clonotype has only a few counts. The V gene is TRBV7-2, the J gene TRBJ2-7; a possible D gene is TRBD2 (6 bases). The CDR3 is made up of 15 amino acids. The V end lost 5 bases, the J end lost 2 bases, and 16 bases lay between the germline ends. Germline assignment: CDR1 SGHTA and CDR2 FQGNSA. CDR3 sequence: CASSLWDSPTYEQYF. Written as DNA, the CDR3 is TGTGCCAGCAGCCTCTGGGACTCCCCGACCTACGAGCAGTACTTC.

This rearrangement joins TRBV12-3 or TRBV12-4 to TRBJ2-1, with D tentatively TRBD1 or TRBD2 (6 bases each). V was trimmed by 6 bases and J by 7 bases, leaving 16 bases between them. The CDR3 covers 14 residues. CDR3 residues: CASSSSVQGNEQFF. Here the CDR3 DNA reads TGTGCCAGCAGCTCTAGCGTTCAGGGGAATGAGCAGTTCTTC.

V usage is TRBV5-4 and J usage is TRBJ2-5; 8 bases agree with TRBD1. J lost 13 bases, V lost 0 bases, and 8 bases had no gene match. This CDR3 is 13 amino acids long. The germline V gene has CDR1 SGHNT and CDR2 YYREEE (reference sequence). CDR3 in amino acids: CASSLGSDREAYF. CDR3 bases: TGTGCCAGCAGCTTGGGGTCGGACAGGGAAGCGTACTTC. Combining the CDR3 with reference TRBV5-4 and TRBJ2-5 gives the whole variable domain ETGVTQSPTHLIKTRGQQVTLRCSSQSGHNTVSWYQQALGQGPQFIFQYYREEENGRGNFPPRFSGLQFPNYSSELNVNALELDDSALYLCASSLGSDREAYFGPGTRLLVL.

Worth noting for this clonotype: A junction boundary mismatches the germline segment, possibly from a read error. This chain connects TRBV7-2 to TRBJ2-5; TRBD2 aligns across 9 bases. The CDR3 is 14 amino acids. CDR1 and CDR2 from the germline V gene are SGHTA and FQGNSA. The CDR3 is CASSWREGQETQYF. CDR3 sequence (DNA): TGTGCCAGTAGCTGGCGGGAGGGGCAAGAGACCCAGTACTTC. Based on the CDR3 plus reference TRBV7-2 and TRBJ2-5, the full variable domain is GAGVSQSPSNKVTEKGKDVELRCDPISGHTALYWYRQSLGQGLEFLIYFQGNSAPDKSGLPSDRFSAERTGGSVSTLTIQRTQQEDSAVYLCASSWREGQETQYFGPGTRLLVL.

The V gene is TRBV4-3, the J gene TRBJ1-1; unclear D gene. Looked up from germline, CDR1 is LGHNA and CDR2 is YSLEER. This CDR3 region has 18 residues. Trimming removed 0 bases from V and 0 bases from J, with 17 bases in between. CDR3 in DNA: TGCGCCAGCAGCCAAGATCCCGCGGAAACCGTAATGAACACTGAAGCTTTCTTT. Translated: CASSQDPAETVMNTEAFF.

The chain recombines TRBV29-1 with TRBJ2-1; D tentatively fits TRBD1 or TRBD2 (5 bases each). Germline V gives CDR1 SQVTM, CDR2 ANQGSEA. This CDR3 has 13 amino acids. Trimming removed 6 bases from V and 5 bases from J, with 14 bases in between. The CDR3 loop is CSVLKGRHNEQFF. In DNA form, the CDR3 reads TGCAGCGTCCTCAAGGGGAGACACAATGAGCAGTTCTTC.

This clonotype was counted only a few times. This sequence joins TRBV14 and TRBJ2-7, with D perhaps matching TRBD1 (6 bases). The germline V and J ends were trimmed by 1 base and 7 bases, with 11 bases remaining between them. Germline V gene sequence: CDR1 SGHDN, CDR2 FVKESK. The CDR3 is 13 residues long. In nucleotides, the CDR3 is TGTGCCAGCAGCCAAGGCTTAACAGGGGAGCAGTACTTC. Residues: CASSQGLTGEQYF.

This clonotype showed up just a few times. The chain links TRBV6-5 to TRBJ2-7; 8 positions match TRBD2. Germline V CDR1 and CDR2: MNHEY, SVGAGI. V gave up 4 bases and J gave up 2 bases; unmatched junction bases: 7. The CDR3 has 15 residues. CDR3 DNA sequence: TGTGCCAGCAGTTCCCTCTCGCGGGGGGCCTACGAGCAGTACTTC. Encoded protein: CASSSLSRGAYEQYF.

This clonotype was seen more than once but under ten times. The chain joins TRBV3-1 to TRBJ2-7; D not resolved. The CDR3 length is 14 residues. From germline, CDR1 is LGHDT and CDR2 YNNKEL (reference sequence). Trimming removed 0 bases from V and 3 bases from J, with 9 bases in between. The CDR3 DNA reads as TGTGCCAGCAGCCAAGATTCCGGCAGCTACGAGCAGTACTTC. Its translation is CASSQDSGSYEQYF.

The V and J genes are TRBV11-1 and TRBJ2-1; 9 bases line up with TRBD1. Trimming removed 2 bases from V and 4 bases from J; junction bases left unmatched: 6. Germline V gene data show CDR1 as SGHAT and CDR2 as FQDESV (reference sequence). This CDR3 has 16 residues. CDR3 amino acids: CASSLTGTGRYNEQFF. In DNA form, the CDR3 reads TGTGCCAGCAGCTTAACCGGGACAGGGAGGTACAATGAGCAGTTCTTC.

V is TRBV29-1 and J is TRBJ2-1; 7 bases fit TRBD2. The CDR3 consists of 13 residues. Losses at the gene ends were 4 bases for V and 5 bases for J; bases not matched to a gene: 5. The germline V gene encodes CDR1 SQVTM and CDR2 ANQGSEA. DNA of the CDR3: TGCAGCGTTGTATTACGGGGGGACAATGAGCAGTTCTTC. The encoded protein is CSVVLRGDNEQFF.

This clonotype was detected a few times. The chain has TRBV12-5 and TRBJ2-3, with D possibly being TRBD1 (5 bases). The CDR3 runs to 14 residues. V was pared by 4 bases and J by 2 bases, with 10 bases between. Germline values: CDR1 LGHNT, CDR2 FRNRAP. CDR3 coding DNA: TGTGCTAGTGGTTGGACGACAGTCACAGATACGCAGTATTTT. This codes for CASGWTTVTDTQYF. Based on the CDR3 plus reference TRBV12-5 and TRBJ2-3, the full variable domain is DARVTQTPRHKVTEMGQEVTMRCQPILGHNTVFWYRQTMMQGLELLAYFRNRAPLDDSGMPKDRFSAEMPDATLATLKIQPSEPRDSAVYFCASGWTTVTDTQYFGPGTRLTVL.

This clonotype was found a few times. The chain uses TRBV29-1 and TRBJ2-3; 14 nucleotides match TRBD2. Germline V gene lookup returns CDR1 SQVTM and CDR2 ANQGSEA. V dropped 5 bases and J dropped 1; count of bases not matched to a gene: 5. The CDR3 consists of 16 residues. This chain's CDR3 is CSVRTSGRKGTDTQYF. The CDR3 DNA sequence: TGCAGCGTTCGGACTAGCGGGAGGAAAGGCACAGATACGCAGTATTTT.

This clonotype came up many times. V and J are TRBV20-1 and TRBJ2-7; 9 positions agree with TRBD2. In germline, CDR1 is DFQATT, CDR2 SNEGSKA (reference sequence). This CDR3 region has 14 residues. V lost 2 bases to trimming and J lost 3 bases; unmatched junction nucleotides: 5. CDR3 residues: CSARSSGTYYEQYF. Here the CDR3 DNA reads TGCAGTGCTAGATCTAGCGGGACCTACTACGAGCAGTACTTC.

V is TRBV7-9 and J is TRBJ2-3; D unresolved. In germline, CDR1 is SEHNR, CDR2 FQNEAQ (reference sequence). This CDR3 is built from 11 residues. Trimming took 8 bases from V and 6 from J, leaving 9 bases between them. The CDR3 coding sequence is TGTGCCAGCCAGGAATGGGATACGCAGTATTTT. Translating gives CASQEWDTQYF.

The chain has TRBV28 and TRBJ2-3; D call uncertain. In germline, CDR1 is MDHEN, CDR2 SYDVKM. The CDR3 runs 11 residues. V was shortened by 7 bases and J by 4 bases, with 6 bases between the two germline ends. The CDR3 DNA sequence: TGTGCCAGCACCTCTTCAGATACGCAGTATTTT. Translated, it gives CASTSSDTQYF.

V and J are TRBV28 and TRBJ2-1; 7 bases line up with TRBD1. Germline trimming cut 5 bases from V and 0 bases from J; bases unmatched to any gene: 7. The CDR3 has 16 amino acids. Germline assignment: CDR1 MDHEN and CDR2 SYDVKM. This CDR3 reads CASSPRGQSSYNEQFF. The CDR3 DNA reads as TGTGCCAGCAGTCCGAGGGGGCAAAGCTCCTACAATGAGCAGTTCTTC.

This clonotype has just a few counts. The chain has TRBV6-2 or TRBV6-3 and TRBJ2-5; TRBD2 agrees at 13 bases. The germline CDR1 and CDR2 sequences are MNHEY and SVGEGT. Trimming cost V 6 bases and J 3 bases; bases outside gene matches: 10. This CDR3 comprises 17 residues. This CDR3 is CASSLRTSGRGEETQYF. CDR3 bases: TGTGCCAGCAGCCTACGGACTAGCGGGAGAGGGGAAGAGACCCAGTACTTC.

The chain carries TRBV27 and TRBJ1-1; 8 nucleotides align to TRBD1. This CDR3 is built from 15 residues. J was trimmed by 3 bases and V by 3 bases; bases with no gene match: 6. The V gene's germline CDR1 is MNHEY and CDR2 SMNVEV (reference sequence). The CDR3 protein is CASSLGDRIHTEAFF. The CDR3 DNA reads TGTGCCAGCAGTTTGGGGGACAGGATCCACACTGAAGCTTTCTTT.

The V and J genes are TRBV15 and TRBJ1-2; D remains unclear. V lost 0 bases to trimming and J lost 0 bases, with 20 bases between them. Germline V CDR1 and CDR2: LNHNV, YYDKDF (reference sequence). This CDR3 is built from 19 residues. The CDR3 here is CATSREVGRYSHPNYGYTF. CDR3 in DNA: TGTGCCACCAGCAGAGAAGTAGGCCGATACTCCCACCCTAACTATGGCTACACCTTC.

This clonotype has only a few counts. V gene TRBV6-2 or TRBV6-3 combines with J gene TRBJ2-3; 7 nucleotides match TRBD2. The CDR3 spans 14 residues. CDR1 and CDR2 (germline): MNHEY, SVGEGT. Unmatched junction bases numbered 4, after V lost 5 bases and J lost 2 bases. The CDR3 sequence is CASSSGAHTDTQYF. CDR3 bases: TGTGCCAGCAGTAGCGGGGCCCACACAGATACGCAGTATTTT.

This clonotype occurred a few times. A read error may explain this, as a much larger clone is one base away. V is TRBV29-1 and J is TRBJ2-7; D is possibly TRBD1 (6 bases). This CDR3 region has 12 residues. The germline V gene encodes CDR1 SQVTM and CDR2 ANQGSEA. Trimming cost V 8 bases and J 9 bases, with 20 bases left between them. The CDR3 loop is CSTGQSSNAQYF. The CDR3 nucleotides are TGCAGCACCGGACAGAGTAGCAATGCGCAGTACTTC.

The chain uses TRBV20-1 and TRBJ2-3; TRBD2 matches 9 bases. This CDR3 spans 14 amino acids. Germline V gives CDR1 DFQATT, CDR2 SNEGSKA (reference sequence). Losses at the gene ends were 5 bases for V and 7 bases for J; bases not matched to a gene: 10. CDR3 DNA: TGCAGTGCTGGGGGCGGGGGGGCAGGGTATACGCAGTATTTT. It encodes CSAGGGGAGYTQYF.

J is TRBJ2-7 and V is TRBV12-5; D gene ambiguous. V dropped 2 bases and J dropped 2 bases, with 4 bases sitting between them. This CDR3 is 12 amino acids long. Germline CDR1 reads LGHNT; CDR2 reads FRNRAP. The CDR3 is CASGLSAYEQYF. CDR3 DNA: TGTGCTAGTGGTTTGAGTGCCTACGAGCAGTACTTC.

The rearrangement joins TRBV7-2 to TRBJ2-5; the match to TRBD1 covers 10 bases. CDR1 SGHTA and CDR2 FQGNSA come from the germline V gene. With 5 bases clipped from V and 5 bases from J, the junction kept 14 bases outside the gene matches. The CDR3 loop spans 17 amino acids. The CDR3 DNA is TGTGCCAGCAGCCGGGTGACAGGGGGCTTGGAGGGGGAGACCCAGTACTTC. Residues: CASSRVTGGLEGETQYF.

V and J are TRBV20-1 and TRBJ2-4; maybe TRBD2 (6 bases). The J call is doubtful: the DNA matches TRBJ2-7 better. The CDR3 totals 16 residues. CDR1 DFQATT and CDR2 SNEGSKA come from the germline V gene (reference sequence). CDR3 residues: CSASPLRRDGTYEQYF. DNA of the CDR3: TGCAGTGCTAGTCCTCTTCGGCGGGACGGGACCTACGAGCAGTACTTC.

This sequence joins TRBV7-6 and TRBJ2-7; D is uncertain. V lost 2 bases to trimming and J lost 1 base, with 6 bases between them. From germline, CDR1 is SGHVS and CDR2 FNYEAQ. The CDR3 runs 13 residues. CDR3 DNA sequence: TGTGCCAGCAGCTTATCGGAGTCCTACGAGCAGTACTTC. Translated: CASSLSESYEQYF.

The J gene is TRBJ1-5, the V gene TRBV12-3 or TRBV12-4; D not certain. The CDR3 covers 13 residues. Trimming removed 2 bases from V and 5 bases from J, with 7 bases in between. The CDR3 here is CASSLRGYQPQHF. The CDR3 DNA sequence: TGTGCCAGCAGTTTACGAGGGTATCAGCCCCAGCATTTT.

The chain links TRBV4-3 to TRBJ2-5; D might be TRBD1 (6 bases). Looked up from germline, CDR1 is LGHNA and CDR2 is YSLEER. The V end was cut by 5 bases, the J end by 11 bases, with 21 bases between. The CDR3 is 14 amino acids. CDR3 nucleotides: TGCGCCAGCAGCATACAGGGTTCCTACAATGAGCAGTACTTC. Translating gives CASSIQGSYNEQYF.